The clone carrying this TCR beta chain was seen a few times. Its target is not known. The data derive from a study of CD8 T cells in ankylosing spondylitis. V trimming: 4 bases; J trimming: 0 bases; junction bases outside the gene matches: 11. Germline-derived CDR1 and CDR2 are SGDLS and YYNGEE. The CDR3 has 18 amino acids. General study findings and limits: Characteristic, it appeared, of ankylosing spondylitis blood was a TCR beta motif of about eight highly homologous variants. Reactive arthritis synovial fluid and blood were previously reported to contain some motif variants.

TCRdb recomputed calls from the 5' RACE reads with MiXCR, one row per CDR3 protein. There are 500,000 to 550,000 distinct CDR3 sequences in the sample; approximately 12% occur only once, and 6.8% lies in the top ten. The rearrangement links TRBV9 to TRBJ2-4; TRBD2 agrees at 9 bases. This TCR derives from a male donor with ankylosing spondylitis. Sequenced: blood, either unsorted or a sorted T cell fraction (not recorded which). In DNA form, the CDR3 reads TGTGCCAGCAGCCCCGAGACTAGCGGTACTCTAGCCAAAAACATTCAGTACTTC. The encoded protein is CASSPETSGTLAKNIQYF.